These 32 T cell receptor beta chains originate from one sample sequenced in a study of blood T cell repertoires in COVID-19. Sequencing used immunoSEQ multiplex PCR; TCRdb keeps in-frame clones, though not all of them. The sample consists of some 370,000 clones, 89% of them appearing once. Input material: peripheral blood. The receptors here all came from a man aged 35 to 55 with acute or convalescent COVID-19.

CDR3 region: CASSSDRLGYGYTF. The CDR3 nucleotides are TGTGCCAGCAGTTCCGACAGGCTGGGTTATGGCTACACCTTC. V is TRBV27 and J is TRBJ1-2; D perhaps matches TRBD1 (6 bases). Germline V gives CDR1 MNHEY, CDR2 SMNVEV (reference sequence). The length of the CDR3 is 14 residues. Trimming took 4 bases from V and 5 from J, leaving 14 bases between them.

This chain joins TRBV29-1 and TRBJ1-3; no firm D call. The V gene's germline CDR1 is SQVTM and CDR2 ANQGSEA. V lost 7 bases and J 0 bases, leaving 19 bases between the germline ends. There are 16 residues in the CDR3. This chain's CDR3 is CSASPSASSSGNTIYF. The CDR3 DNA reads TGCAGCGCAAGCCCCTCAGCGAGCAGCTCTGGAAACACCATATATTTT.

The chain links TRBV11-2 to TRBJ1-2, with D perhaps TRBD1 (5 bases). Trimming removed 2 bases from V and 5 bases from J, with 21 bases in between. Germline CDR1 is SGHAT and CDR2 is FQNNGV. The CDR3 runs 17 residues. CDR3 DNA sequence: TGTGCCAGCAGCTTATCACCCATCCAGGGAGGACCTTATGGCTACACCTTC. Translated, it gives CASSLSPIQGGPYGYTF.

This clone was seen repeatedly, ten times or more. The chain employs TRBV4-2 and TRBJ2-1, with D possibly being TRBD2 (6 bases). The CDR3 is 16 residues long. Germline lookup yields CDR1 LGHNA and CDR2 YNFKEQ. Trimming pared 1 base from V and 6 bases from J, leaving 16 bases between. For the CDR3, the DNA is TGTGCCAGCAGCCAAGGCGGAAGCGGAGGGGTCAATGAGCAGTTCTTC. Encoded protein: CASSQGGSGGVNEQFF.

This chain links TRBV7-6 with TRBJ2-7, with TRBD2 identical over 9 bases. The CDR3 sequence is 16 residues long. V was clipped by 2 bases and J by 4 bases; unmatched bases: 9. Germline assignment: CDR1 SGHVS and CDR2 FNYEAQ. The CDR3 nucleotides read TGTGCCAGCAGCTTACGGGGCGGGAGGGGCATTTACGAGCAGTACTTC. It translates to CASSLRGGRGIYEQYF.

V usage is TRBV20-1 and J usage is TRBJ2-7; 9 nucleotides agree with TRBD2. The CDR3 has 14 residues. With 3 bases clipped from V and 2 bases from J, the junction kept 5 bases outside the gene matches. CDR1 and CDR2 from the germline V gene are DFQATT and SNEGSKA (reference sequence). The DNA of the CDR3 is TGCAGTGCTAGTTCCGCGGGAGGGACCTACGAGCAGTACTTC. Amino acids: CSASSAGGTYEQYF.

The CDR3 DNA reads as TGTGCCAGCAGAGCCACAGGAAGAACTGAAGCTTTCTTT. Amino acids: CASRATGRTEAFF. The J gene is TRBJ1-1, the V gene TRBV12-3 or TRBV12-4; D possibly corresponds to TRBD1 (5 bases). Trimming took 6 bases from V and 5 from J, leaving 13 bases between them. This CDR3 has 13 amino acids.

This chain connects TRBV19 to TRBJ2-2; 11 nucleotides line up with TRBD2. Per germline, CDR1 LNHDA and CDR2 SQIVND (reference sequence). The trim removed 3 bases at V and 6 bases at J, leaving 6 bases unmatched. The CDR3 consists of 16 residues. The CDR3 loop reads CASSIRLAGGAGELFF. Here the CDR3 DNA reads TGTGCCAGTAGTATTAGGCTAGCGGGAGGTGCCGGGGAGCTGTTTTTT.

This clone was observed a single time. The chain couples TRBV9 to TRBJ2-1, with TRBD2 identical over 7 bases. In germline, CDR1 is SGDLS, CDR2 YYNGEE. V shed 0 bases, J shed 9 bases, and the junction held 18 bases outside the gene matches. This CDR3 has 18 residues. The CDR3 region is CASSVGIIMSGGWGEQFF. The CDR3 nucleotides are TGTGCCAGCAGCGTAGGGATTATTATGTCGGGAGGATGGGGTGAGCAGTTCTTC.

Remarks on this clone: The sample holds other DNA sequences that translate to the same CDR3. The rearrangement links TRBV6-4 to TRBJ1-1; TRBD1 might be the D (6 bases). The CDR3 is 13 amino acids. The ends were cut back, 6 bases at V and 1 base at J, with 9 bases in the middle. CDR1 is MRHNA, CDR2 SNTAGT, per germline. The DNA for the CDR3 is TGTGCCAGCAGCTCGGACAGGAACACTGAAGCTTTCTTT. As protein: CASSSDRNTEAFF.

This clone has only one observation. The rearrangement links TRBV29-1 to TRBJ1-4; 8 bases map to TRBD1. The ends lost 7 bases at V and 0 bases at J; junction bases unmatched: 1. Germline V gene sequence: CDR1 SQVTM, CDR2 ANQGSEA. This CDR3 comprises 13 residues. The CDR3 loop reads CSAGQATNEKLFF. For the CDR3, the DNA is TGCAGCGCGGGACAGGCAACTAATGAAAAACTGTTTTTT.

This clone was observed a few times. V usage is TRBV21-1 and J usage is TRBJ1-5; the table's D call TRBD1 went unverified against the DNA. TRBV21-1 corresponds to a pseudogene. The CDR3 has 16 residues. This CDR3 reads CASSKVRAWSNQPQHF. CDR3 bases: TGTGCCAGCAGCAAAGTCAGGGCGTGGAGCAATCAGCCCCAGCATTTT.

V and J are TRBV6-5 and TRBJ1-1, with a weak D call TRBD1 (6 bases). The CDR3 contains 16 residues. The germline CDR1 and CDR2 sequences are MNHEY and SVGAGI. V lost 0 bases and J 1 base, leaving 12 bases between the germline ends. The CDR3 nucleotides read TGTGCCAGCAGTTACTCGCAGGGGATGTCGAACACTGAAGCTTTCTTT. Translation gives CASSYSQGMSNTEAFF.

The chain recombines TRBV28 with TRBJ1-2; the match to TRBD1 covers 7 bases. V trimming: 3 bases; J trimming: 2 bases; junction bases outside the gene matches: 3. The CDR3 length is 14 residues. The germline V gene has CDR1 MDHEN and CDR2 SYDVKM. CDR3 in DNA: TGTGCCAGCAGTTTGGGGACAGAAAACTATGGCTACACCTTC. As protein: CASSLGTENYGYTF.

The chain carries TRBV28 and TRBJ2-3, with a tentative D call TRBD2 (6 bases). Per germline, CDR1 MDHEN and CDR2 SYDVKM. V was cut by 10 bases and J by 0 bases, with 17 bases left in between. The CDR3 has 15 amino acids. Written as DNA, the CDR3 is TGTGCCACCTCCGGGGACTTGGGAAGCACAGATACGCAGTATTTT. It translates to CATSGDLGSTDTQYF.

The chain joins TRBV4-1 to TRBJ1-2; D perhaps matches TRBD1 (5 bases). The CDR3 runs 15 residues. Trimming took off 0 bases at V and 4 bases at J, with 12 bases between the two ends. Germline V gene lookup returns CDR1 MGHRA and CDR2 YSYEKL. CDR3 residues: CASSQEPGTGYGYTF. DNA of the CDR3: TGCGCCAGCAGCCAAGAACCAGGGACTGGCTATGGCTACACCTTC.

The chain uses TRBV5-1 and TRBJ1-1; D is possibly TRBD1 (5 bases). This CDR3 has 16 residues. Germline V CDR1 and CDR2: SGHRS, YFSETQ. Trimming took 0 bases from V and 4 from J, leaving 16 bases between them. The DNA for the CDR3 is TGCGCCAGCAGCTTGGGTCCCTCAGGGTTTGGCACTGAAGCTTTCTTT. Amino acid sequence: CASSLGPSGFGTEAFF.

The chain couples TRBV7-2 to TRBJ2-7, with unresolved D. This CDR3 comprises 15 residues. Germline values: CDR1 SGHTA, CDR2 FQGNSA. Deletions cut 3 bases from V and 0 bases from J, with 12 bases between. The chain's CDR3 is CASSFSPGRSYEQYF. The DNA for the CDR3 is TGTGCCAGCAGCTTTTCCCCAGGCCGCTCCTACGAGCAGTACTTC.

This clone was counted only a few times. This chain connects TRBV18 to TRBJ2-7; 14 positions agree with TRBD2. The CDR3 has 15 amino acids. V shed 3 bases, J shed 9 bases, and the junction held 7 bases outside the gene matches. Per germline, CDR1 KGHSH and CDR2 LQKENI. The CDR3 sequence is CASSPPTSGRAGQYF. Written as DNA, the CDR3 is TGTGCCAGCTCACCGCCGACTAGCGGGAGGGCGGGGCAGTACTTC.

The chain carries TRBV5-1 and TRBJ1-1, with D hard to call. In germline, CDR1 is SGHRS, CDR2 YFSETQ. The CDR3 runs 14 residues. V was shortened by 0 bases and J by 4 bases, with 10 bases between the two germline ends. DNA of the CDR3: TGCGCCAGCAGCTTGGAGGCAGGTAGCACTGAAGCTTTCTTT. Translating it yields CASSLEAGSTEAFF. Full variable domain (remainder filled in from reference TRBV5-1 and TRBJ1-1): KAGVTQTPRYLIKTRGQQVTLSCSPISGHRSVSWYQQTPGQGLQFLFEYFSETQRNKGNFPGRFSGRQFSNSRSEMNVSTLELGDSALYLCASSLEAGSTEAFFGQGTRLTVV.

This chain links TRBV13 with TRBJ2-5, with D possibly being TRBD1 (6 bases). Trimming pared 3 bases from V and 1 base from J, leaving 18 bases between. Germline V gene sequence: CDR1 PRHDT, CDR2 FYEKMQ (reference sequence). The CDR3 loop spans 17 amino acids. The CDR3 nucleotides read TGTGCCAGCAGCTTGGGGCCGCCGACAGGACGCCAAGAGACCCAGTACTTC. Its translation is CASSLGPPTGRQETQYF.

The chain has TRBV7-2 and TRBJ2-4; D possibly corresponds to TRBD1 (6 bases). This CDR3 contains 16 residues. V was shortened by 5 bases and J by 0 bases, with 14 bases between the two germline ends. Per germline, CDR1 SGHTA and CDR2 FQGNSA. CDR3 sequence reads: CASSARTGLAKNIQYF. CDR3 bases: TGTGCCAGCAGCGCCAGAACAGGGCTAGCCAAAAACATTCAGTACTTC.

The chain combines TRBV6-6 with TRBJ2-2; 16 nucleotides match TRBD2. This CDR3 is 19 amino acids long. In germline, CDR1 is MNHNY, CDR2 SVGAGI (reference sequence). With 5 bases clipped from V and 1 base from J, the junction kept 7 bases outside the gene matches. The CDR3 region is CASSPGLAGGLGNTGELFF. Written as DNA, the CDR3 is TGTGCCAGCAGTCCGGGACTAGCGGGAGGGCTGGGGAACACCGGGGAGCTGTTTTTT.

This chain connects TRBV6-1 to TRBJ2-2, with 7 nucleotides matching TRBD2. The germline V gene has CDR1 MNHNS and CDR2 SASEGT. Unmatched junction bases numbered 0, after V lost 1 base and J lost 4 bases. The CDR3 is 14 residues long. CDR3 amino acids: CASSEGTSTGELFF. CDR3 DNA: TGTGCCAGCAGTGAAGGGACTAGCACCGGGGAGCTGTTTTTT.

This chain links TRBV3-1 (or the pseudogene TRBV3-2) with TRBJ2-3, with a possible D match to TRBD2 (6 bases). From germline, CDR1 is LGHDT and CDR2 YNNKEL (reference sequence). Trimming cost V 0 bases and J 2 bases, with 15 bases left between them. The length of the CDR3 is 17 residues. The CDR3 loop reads CASSQDWGEAVTDTQYF. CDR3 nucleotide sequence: TGTGCCAGCAGCCAAGATTGGGGGGAGGCGGTCACAGATACGCAGTATTTT.

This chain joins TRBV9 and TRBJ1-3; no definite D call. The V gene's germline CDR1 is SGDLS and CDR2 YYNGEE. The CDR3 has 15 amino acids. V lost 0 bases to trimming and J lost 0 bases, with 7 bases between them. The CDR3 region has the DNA TGTGCCAGCAGCGTAGACAGAGTCTCTGGAAACACCATATATTTT. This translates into CASSVDRVSGNTIYF. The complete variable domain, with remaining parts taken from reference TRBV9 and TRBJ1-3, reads DSGVTQTPKHLITATGQRVTLRCSPRSGDLSVYWYQQSLDQGLQFLIQYYNGEERAKGNILERFSAQQFPDLHSELNLSSLELGDSALYFCASSVDRVSGNTIYFGEGSWLTVV.

CDR3: CASSLDLGGYGYTF. In DNA, the CDR3 is TGTGCCAGCAGCTTAGATCTCGGAGGTTATGGCTACACCTTC. J is TRBJ1-2 and V is TRBV11-1; the D is unclear. CDR3 length equals 14 residues. Trimming stripped 1 base from V and 5 bases from J, with 11 bases between. Germline V gives CDR1 SGHAT, CDR2 FQDESV (reference sequence). The full variable domain, in which reference TRBV11-1 and TRBJ1-2 provide the parts outside the CDR3, is EAEVAQSPRYKITEKSQAVAFWCDPISGHATLYWYRQILGQGPELLVQFQDESVVDDSQLPKDRFSAERLKGVDSTLKIQPAELGDSAMYLCASSLDLGGYGYTFGSGTRLTVV.

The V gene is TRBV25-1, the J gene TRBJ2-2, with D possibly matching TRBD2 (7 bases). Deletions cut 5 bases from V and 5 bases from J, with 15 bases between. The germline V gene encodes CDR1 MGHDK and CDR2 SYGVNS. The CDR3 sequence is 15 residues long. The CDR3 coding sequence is TGTGCCAGCAGTCAGCTGAGGGGGGGGACCGGGGAGCTGTTTTTT. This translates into CASSQLRGGTGELFF.

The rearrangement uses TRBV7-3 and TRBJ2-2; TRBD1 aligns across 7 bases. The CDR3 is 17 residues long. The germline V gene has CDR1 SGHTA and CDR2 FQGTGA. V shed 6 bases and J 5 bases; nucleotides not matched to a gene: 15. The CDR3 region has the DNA TGTGCCAGCAGGCCCCGACAGGGATACTTAGGGACCGGGGAGCTGTTTTTT. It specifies CASRPRQGYLGTGELFF.

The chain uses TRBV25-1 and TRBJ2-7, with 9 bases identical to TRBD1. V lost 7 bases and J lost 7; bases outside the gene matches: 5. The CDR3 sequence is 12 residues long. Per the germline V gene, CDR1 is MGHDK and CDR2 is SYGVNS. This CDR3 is CASTTGGDEQYF. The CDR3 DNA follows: TGTGCCAGCACCACAGGGGGCGATGAGCAGTACTTC.

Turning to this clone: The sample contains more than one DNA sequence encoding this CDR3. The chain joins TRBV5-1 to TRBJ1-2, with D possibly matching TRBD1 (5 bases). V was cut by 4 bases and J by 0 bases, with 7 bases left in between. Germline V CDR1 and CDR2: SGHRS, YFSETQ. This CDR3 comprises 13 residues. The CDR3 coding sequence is TGCGCCAGCAGCCCGACAGCTAACTATGGCTACACCTTC. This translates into CASSPTANYGYTF.

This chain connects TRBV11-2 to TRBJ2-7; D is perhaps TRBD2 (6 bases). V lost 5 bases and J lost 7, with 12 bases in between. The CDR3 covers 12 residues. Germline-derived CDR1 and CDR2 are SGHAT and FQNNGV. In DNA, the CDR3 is TGTGCCAGCAGCCCCCGGGGGTGGGAGCAGTACTTC. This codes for CASSPRGWEQYF.